Listed here is a single T cell receptor beta chain. The sample is drawn from a study of blood T cell repertoires in COVID-19. Authors' data handling: Researchers report that nucleated cell counts were estimated from reference gene primer amplification. Libraries were prepared by immunoSEQ multiplex PCR; TCRdb keeps only in-frame clonotypes and omits some of them. For V, J and clone size, that table is used; D and trimming come from the DNA. The repertoire holds about 100,000 clones, with roughly 85% as singletons. The germline V gene encodes CDR1 LNHDA and CDR2 SQIVND (reference sequence). The CDR3 runs 13 residues. V lost 6 bases, J lost 11 bases, and 19 bases lay in between.

The sample consisted of peripheral blood. The rearrangement links TRBV19 to TRBJ1-1; tentative D call: TRBD1 (6 bases). The TCR was taken from a woman aged 65 to 85 with acute or convalescent COVID-19. The CDR3 loop is CASSRRTEGMAFF. The DNA for the CDR3 is TGTGCCAGTAGCCGCCGGACAGAAGGAATGGCTTTCTTT.